These T cell receptor beta chains were read from a single sample in a study of long-term antiretroviral therapy in people with HIV. Sequenced by immunoSEQ multiplex PCR; TCRdb stores in-frame clones only, minus some. The table includes about 15,000 clones, about 91% detected once. The source was unsorted PBMCs, collected more than 2.2 years before starting antiretroviral therapy. The receptors were gathered from a woman in her twenties or thirties with HIV. Both conserved end residues are part of each CDR3. The D gene is left open where the match is weak. Clone size, where shown, is once, few, many, or a class for clones that have expanded.

J gene: TRBJ1-1; clone size: -; D gene: -; V gene: TRBV18; CDR3 DNA: TGTGCCAGCTCATCGGGAGCGGATAGGAGGACTGAAGCTTTCTTT; CDR3 protein: CASSSGADRRTEAFF
J gene: TRBJ1-4; clone size: few; D gene: -; V gene: TRBV30; CDR3 DNA: TGTGCCTGGAGTCGTGGGGGAATTAATGAAAAACTGTTTTTT; CDR3 protein: CAWSRGGINEKLFF
J gene: TRBJ1-6; clone size: -; D gene: -; V gene: TRBV5-6; CDR3 DNA: TGTGCCAGCAGCTTGGCCCCGGGGGCAAGGTATAATTCACCCCTCCACTTT; CDR3 protein: CASSLAPGARYNSPLHF
J gene: TRBJ1-2; clone size: -; D gene: -; V gene: TRBV6-1; CDR3 DNA: TGTGCCAGCAGTACAATAGCGGGACTATCGGCAGACTACACCTTC; CDR3 protein: CASSTIAGLSADYTF
J gene: TRBJ1-2; clone size: -; D gene: -; V gene: TRBV6-5; CDR3 DNA: TGTGCCAGCAGCCTGACCCGGGAGAGCTATGGCTACACCTTC; CDR3 protein: CASSLTRESYGYTF
J gene: TRBJ1-2; clone size: -; D gene: -; V gene: TRBV7-9; CDR3 DNA: TGTGCCAGCAGTTCCCGGGACACACCATCTACTTATGGCTACACCTTC; CDR3 protein: CASSSRDTPSTYGYTF
J gene: TRBJ1-5; clone size: -; D gene: -; V gene: TRBV10-3; CDR3 DNA: TGTGCCATCAGCACCTCAGGGGTGAATCAGCCCCAGCATTTT; CDR3 protein: CAISTSGVNQPQHF
J gene: TRBJ2-1; clone size: once; D gene: TRBD1; V gene: TRBV7-2; CDR3 DNA: TGTGCCAGCAGCCCCTACCGAGACAGGGTCCATGAGCAGTTCTTC; CDR3 protein: CASSPYRDRVHEQFF
J gene: TRBJ1-2; clone size: -; D gene: TRBD1; V gene: TRBV18; CDR3 DNA: TGTGCCAGCTCCCCCCCTGGTCTTAGACAGGGGAACTATGGCTACACCTTC; CDR3 protein: CASSPPGLRQGNYGYTF
J gene: TRBJ2-7; clone size: -; D gene: TRBD1; V gene: TRBV30; CDR3 DNA: TGTGCCTGGAGTACCGGACAGGTTAAGCAGTACTTC; CDR3 protein: CAWSTGQVKQYF
J gene: TRBJ1-2; clone size: -; D gene: -; V gene: TRBV5-6; CDR3 DNA: TGTGCCAGCAGCTTGAGCCAGACCGGCTATGGCTACACCTTC; CDR3 protein: CASSLSQTGYGYTF
J gene: TRBJ2-2; clone size: once; D gene: -; V gene: TRBV6-1; CDR3 DNA: TGTGCCAGCAGTGAAGCGCCGGGCGGGGAGCTGTTTTTT; CDR3 protein: CASSEAPGGELFF
J gene: TRBJ1-4; clone size: -; D gene: TRBD1; V gene: TRBV7-9; CDR3 DNA: TGTGCCAGCAGCTTTCCGACAGGGAACAATGAAAAACTGTTTTTT; CDR3 protein: CASSFPTGNNEKLFF
J gene: TRBJ2-5; clone size: -; D gene: TRBD2; V gene: TRBV27; CDR3 DNA: TGTGCCAGCAGTCCCCTAGCGGGGGGGCTTCTCGAGACCCAGTACTTC; CDR3 protein: CASSPLAGGLLETQYF
J gene: TRBJ2-1; clone size: -; D gene: -; V gene: TRBV7-2; CDR3 DNA: TGTGCCAGCCGGCAGGGATCCTACAATGAGCAGTTCTTC; CDR3 protein: CASRQGSYNEQFF
J gene: TRBJ1-2; clone size: few; D gene: TRBD1; V gene: TRBV2; CDR3 DNA: TGTGCCAGCAGCGACAGGGGGACGGCTAACTATGGCTACACCTTC; CDR3 protein: CASSDRGTANYGYTF
J gene: TRBJ1-1; clone size: -; D gene: TRBD1; V gene: TRBV12-5; CDR3 DNA: TGTGCTAGTGGGCCCACAGGGGCTAGGACCTTCTTT; CDR3 protein: CASGPTGARTFF
J gene: TRBJ2-5; clone size: -; D gene: -; V gene: TRBV6-6; CDR3 DNA: TGTGCCAGCAGTTACGGGGCAGGGGCCGGGCAAGAGACCCAGTACTTC; CDR3 protein: CASSYGAGAGQETQYF
J gene: TRBJ2-5; clone size: -; D gene: -; V gene: TRBV18; CDR3 DNA: TGTGCCAGCTCACCAGGGGCGGGTACAGAGACCCAGTACTTC; CDR3 protein: CASSPGAGTETQYF
J gene: TRBJ2-3; clone size: once; D gene: -; V gene: TRBV6-5; CDR3 DNA: TGTGCCAGCAGTTACCTGTCGCGGACAGATACGCAGTATTTT; CDR3 protein: CASSYLSRTDTQYF
J gene: TRBJ1-2; clone size: -; D gene: -; V gene: TRBV15; CDR3 DNA: TGTGCCACCAGCAGAGCCGGGGCCAGGGTTGGCTACACCTTC; CDR3 protein: CATSRAGARVGYTF
J gene: TRBJ2-3; clone size: -; D gene: -; V gene: TRBV10-1; CDR3 DNA: TGCGCCAGCAGTCCTCGGGACCGCACAGATACGCAGTATTTT; CDR3 protein: CASSPRDRTDTQYF
J gene: TRBJ1-5; clone size: -; D gene: -; V gene: TRBV19; CDR3 DNA: TGTGCCAGTAGTATAGGGGGTAGAGGCCGCAATCAGCCCCAGCATTTT; CDR3 protein: CASSIGGRGRNQPQHF
J gene: TRBJ2-3; clone size: -; D gene: TRBD2; V gene: TRBV10-3; CDR3 DNA: TGTGCCATCAGTATAAACGCGGGGGGGCTTTTGACAGATACGCAGTATTTT; CDR3 protein: CAISINAGGLLTDTQYF
J gene: TRBJ1-2; clone size: -; D gene: -; V gene: TRBV14; CDR3 DNA: TGTGCCAGCAGCCAAGATAGGCTCGGACGGCTATATGGCTACACCTTC; CDR3 protein: CASSQDRLGRLYGYTF
J gene: TRBJ1-2; clone size: once; D gene: -; V gene: TRBV19; CDR3 DNA: TGTGCCAGTAGTATAGATCAGGGAAGACGGGGCGGCTACACCTTC; CDR3 protein: CASSIDQGRRGGYTF
J gene: TRBJ1-6; clone size: -; D gene: -; V gene: TRBV19; CDR3 DNA: TGTGCCAGTAGTATCTTGGACAGACGAGGGAATTCACCCCTCCACTTT; CDR3 protein: CASSILDRRGNSPLHF
J gene: TRBJ1-5; clone size: few; D gene: TRBD1; V gene: TRBV7-9; CDR3 DNA: TGTGCCAGCAGCTTAGGGACAGGGGTTCAACAGCCCCAGCATTTT; CDR3 protein: CASSLGTGVQQPQHF
J gene: TRBJ1-5; clone size: -; D gene: TRBD1; V gene: TRBV19; CDR3 DNA: TGTGCCAGTAATGACATGGGACAGGGGGATGGCAATCAGCCCCAGCATTTT; CDR3 protein: CASNDMGQGDGNQPQHF
J gene: TRBJ2-4; clone size: once; D gene: -; V gene: TRBV4-1; CDR3 DNA: TGCGCCAGCAGCCAAGCCAACTGGGGCAAAAACATTCAGTACTTC; CDR3 protein: CASSQANWGKNIQYF
J gene: TRBJ2-7; clone size: -; D gene: -; V gene: TRBV4-1; CDR3 DNA: TGCGCCAGCAGCTACTTAGACAGGATTCCTTCCTACGAGCAGTACTTC; CDR3 protein: CASSYLDRIPSYEQYF
J gene: TRBJ1-4; clone size: -; D gene: -; V gene: TRBV4-3; CDR3 DNA: TGCGCCAGCAGCCAAGATGTGGGCGCCAGGACTAATGAAAAACTGTTTTTT; CDR3 protein: CASSQDVGARTNEKLFF
J gene: TRBJ2-3; clone size: once; D gene: -; V gene: TRBV7-9; CDR3 DNA: TGTGCCAGCAGCTCCTTATACCAGATGGAGACGCAGTATTTT; CDR3 protein: CASSSLYQMETQYF
J gene: TRBJ1-6; clone size: few; D gene: -; V gene: TRBV7-2; CDR3 DNA: TGTGCCAGCAGCTTCTCTAGCGATTCACCCCTCCACTTT; CDR3 protein: CASSFSSDSPLHF
J gene: TRBJ2-1; clone size: -; D gene: TRBD1; V gene: TRBV29-1; CDR3 DNA: TGCAGCGTTGAACCCGGGGGACAGGGAATCTACAATGAGCAGTTCTTC; CDR3 protein: CSVEPGGQGIYNEQFF
J gene: TRBJ1-5; clone size: -; D gene: -; V gene: TRBV2; CDR3 DNA: TGTGCCAGCAGAGGGCAGAGTTATCAGCCCCAGCATTTT; CDR3 protein: CASRGQSYQPQHF
J gene: TRBJ1-3; clone size: -; D gene: TRBD1; V gene: TRBV5-1; CDR3 DNA: TGCGCCAGCAGCTGGGACAGGAACTCTGGAAACACCATATATTTT; CDR3 protein: CASSWDRNSGNTIYF
J gene: TRBJ1-3; clone size: -; D gene: -; V gene: TRBV4-1; CDR3 DNA: TGCGCCAGCAGCCAAGACCCAGGAGACTCTGGAAACACCATATATTTT; CDR3 protein: CASSQDPGDSGNTIYF
J gene: TRBJ1-2; clone size: -; D gene: -; V gene: TRBV6-6; CDR3 DNA: TGTGCCAGCAGTTTGCCCGGGGGATCCTATGGCTACACCTTC; CDR3 protein: CASSLPGGSYGYTF
J gene: TRBJ1-1; clone size: -; D gene: -; V gene: TRBV13; CDR3 DNA: TGTGCCAGCAGCCTTCGGACAGCTAACACTGAAGCTTTCTTT; CDR3 protein: CASSLRTANTEAFF
J gene: TRBJ1-2; clone size: -; D gene: TRBD1; V gene: TRBV5-4; CDR3 DNA: TGTGCCAGCAGCTTGGATTTGGGACAGGAGAACTATGGCTACACCTTC; CDR3 protein: CASSLDLGQENYGYTF
J gene: TRBJ1-2; clone size: -; D gene: -; V gene: TRBV15; CDR3 DNA: TGTGCCACCAGCAGAGATAGAGCAGGGTACGCTAACTATGGCTACACCTTC; CDR3 protein: CATSRDRAGYANYGYTF
J gene: TRBJ2-5; clone size: -; D gene: -; V gene: TRBV9; CDR3 DNA: TGTGCCAGCAGCGGGGACATACACGGAGGAGAGACCCAGTACTTC; CDR3 protein: CASSGDIHGGETQYF
J gene: TRBJ1-6; clone size: -; D gene: -; V gene: TRBV10-3; CDR3 DNA: TGTGCCATCAGGGACTTCGCAGATTCACCCCTCCACTTT; CDR3 protein: CAIRDFADSPLHF
J gene: TRBJ2-3; clone size: -; D gene: -; V gene: TRBV7-2; CDR3 DNA: TGTGCCAGCAGCTTAGCTTGGACCCCAGGAGCAGATACGCAGTATTTT; CDR3 protein: CASSLAWTPGADTQYF
J gene: TRBJ1-3; clone size: -; D gene: TRBD1; V gene: TRBV9; CDR3 DNA: TGTGCCAGCAGCGCCTACAGGGGGCGCGGGTCCTTCTCTGGAAACACCATATATTTT; CDR3 protein: CASSAYRGRGSFSGNTIYF
J gene: TRBJ2-5; clone size: -; D gene: TRBD1; V gene: TRBV7-2; CDR3 DNA: TGTGCCAGCAGCCACTCCGGGACAGGTCCCCAAGAGACCCAGTACTTC; CDR3 protein: CASSHSGTGPQETQYF
J gene: TRBJ2-1; clone size: -; D gene: -; V gene: TRBV4-2; CDR3 DNA: TGTGCCAGCAGCCAAGTTCTGGGAAATGAGCAGTTCTTC; CDR3 protein: CASSQVLGNEQFF
J gene: TRBJ2-3; clone size: -; D gene: -; V gene: TRBV5-6; CDR3 DNA: TGTGCCAGCAGCCCCGTCGAGGATCCATGGACAGATACGCAGTATTTT; CDR3 protein: CASSPVEDPWTDTQYF
J gene: TRBJ2-5; clone size: -; D gene: TRBD2; V gene: TRBV5-1; CDR3 DNA: TGCGCCAGCAGCTTGGAGACTAGCGGGGGGGTTGGGACCCAGTACTTC; CDR3 protein: CASSLETSGGVGTQYF
J gene: TRBJ2-3; clone size: -; D gene: TRBD2; V gene: TRBV9; CDR3 DNA: TGTGCCAGCAGCGTAGGGGTTAGCGGGGGTATTGGGGATACGCAGTATTTT; CDR3 protein: CASSVGVSGGIGDTQYF
J gene: TRBJ1-2; clone size: once; D gene: TRBD1; V gene: TRBV14; CDR3 DNA: TGTGCCAGCAGCCAGCGACAGGGGGCTGGCTACACCTTC; CDR3 protein: CASSQRQGAGYTF
J gene: TRBJ1-2; clone size: -; D gene: TRBD1; V gene: TRBV10-3; CDR3 DNA: TGTGCCATCGGCCCCGGGACAGAACCCTATGGCTACACCTTC; CDR3 protein: CAIGPGTEPYGYTF
J gene: TRBJ1-1; clone size: -; D gene: -; V gene: TRBV19; CDR3 DNA: TGTGCCAGTAGTTCGGCCAGGAACACTGAAGCTTTCTTT; CDR3 protein: CASSSARNTEAFF